This TCR beta chain was sequenced in a study of blood T cell repertoires in COVID-19. The CDR3 spans 15 residues. V lost 5 bases, J lost 1 base, and 8 bases stayed unmatched. The germline gives CDR1 SGHVS, CDR2 FNYEAQ. The table came from immunoSEQ multiplex PCR; TCRdb's copy has only in-frame clones and leaves some out. The profile covers around 160,000 clones, with approximately 90% appearing a single time and about an eighth taken by the ten largest. The sequenced sample was peripheral blood. This sequence was found in a man aged 18 to 30 with COVID-19, enrolled during active disease. This chain joins TRBV7-6 and TRBJ2-7, with 7 positions matching TRBD2. DNA of the CDR3: TGTGCCAGCAGCCCTTACGGGGGAGGGTCCTACGAGCAGTACTTC. Residues: CASSPYGGGSYEQYF.